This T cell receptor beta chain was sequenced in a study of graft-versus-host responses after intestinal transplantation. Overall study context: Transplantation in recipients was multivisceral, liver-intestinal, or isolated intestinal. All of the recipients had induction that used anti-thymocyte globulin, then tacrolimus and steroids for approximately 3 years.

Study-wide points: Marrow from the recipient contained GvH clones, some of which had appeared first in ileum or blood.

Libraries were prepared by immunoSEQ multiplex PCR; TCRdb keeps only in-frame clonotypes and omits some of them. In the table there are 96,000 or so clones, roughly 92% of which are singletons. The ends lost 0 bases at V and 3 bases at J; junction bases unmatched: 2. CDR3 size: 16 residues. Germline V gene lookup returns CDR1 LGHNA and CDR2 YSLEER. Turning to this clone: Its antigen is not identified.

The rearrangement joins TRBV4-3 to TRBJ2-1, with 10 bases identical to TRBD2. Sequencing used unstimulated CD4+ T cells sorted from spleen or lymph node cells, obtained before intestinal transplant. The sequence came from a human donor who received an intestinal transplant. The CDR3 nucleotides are TGCGCCAGCAGCCAAGATGGACTAGCGGACTACAATGAGCAGTTCTTC. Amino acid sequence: CASSQDGLADYNEQFF.